This T cell receptor (beta chain) was recovered during a study of T cells after yellow fever vaccination. Details on this clonotype: Antigen: not known.

CDR3 size: 13 residues. Trimming took off 6 bases at V and 0 bases at J, with 12 bases between the two ends. Germline CDR1 and CDR2: DFQATT and SNEGSKA (reference sequence). Findings of the study overall: Most primary-vaccination clones reappeared after the booster (about 95% CD4, 88% CD8).

Using its own MiXCR run on the 5' RACE reads, TCRdb lists one record per CDR3 protein. The sample holds hundreds of thousands of distinct CDR3 sequences, around an eighth seen once. This clonotype was sampled from a young man who received the YFV17D yellow fever vaccine. The chain is built from TRBV20-1 and TRBJ2-7; D ambiguous. The specimen comprised PBMCs, sampled on the day of the yellow fever booster vaccination. CDR3 region: CSASDGSSYEQYF. DNA of the CDR3: TGCAGTGCATCCGACGGATCCTCCTACGAGCAGTACTTC.